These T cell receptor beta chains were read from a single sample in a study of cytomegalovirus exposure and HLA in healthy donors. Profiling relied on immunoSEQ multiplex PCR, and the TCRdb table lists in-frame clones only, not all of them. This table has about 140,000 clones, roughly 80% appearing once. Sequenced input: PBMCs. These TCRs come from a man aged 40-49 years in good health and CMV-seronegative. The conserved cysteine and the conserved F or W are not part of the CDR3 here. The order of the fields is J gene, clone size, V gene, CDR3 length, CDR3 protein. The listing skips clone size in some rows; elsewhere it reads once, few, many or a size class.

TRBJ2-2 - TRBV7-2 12 ASSLARGPGELF
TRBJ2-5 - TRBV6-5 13 ASSRRDSLFETQY
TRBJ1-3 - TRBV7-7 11 ASSPERGNTIY
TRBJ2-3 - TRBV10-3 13 AISGGQGGTDTQY
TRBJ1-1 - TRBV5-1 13 ASSSLAIQGTEAF
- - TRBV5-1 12 ASSLLDRSYEQY
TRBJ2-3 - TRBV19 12 ASSSGQGTDTQY
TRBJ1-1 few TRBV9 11 ASSGGPNTEAF
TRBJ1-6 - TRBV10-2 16 ASSERVPVGGQNSPLH
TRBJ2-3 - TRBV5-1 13 ASTRQQGARDTQY
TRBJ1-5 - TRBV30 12 AWTPGAGAQPQH
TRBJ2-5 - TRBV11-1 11 ASSLGTSETQY
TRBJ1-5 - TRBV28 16 ASSLIDLGQGQGQPQH
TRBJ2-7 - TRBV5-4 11 ASGGQSSYEQY
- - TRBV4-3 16 ASSQDSRRGEEVDEQY
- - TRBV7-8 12 ASSVTGGAYEQY
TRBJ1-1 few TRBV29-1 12 SVRGWALNTEAF
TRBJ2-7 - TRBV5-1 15 ASSLAASGRRSYEQY
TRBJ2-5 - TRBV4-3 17 ASSQDIGSGGAVFETQY
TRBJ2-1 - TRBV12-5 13 ASGISQGADNEQF
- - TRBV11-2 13 ASSHPLGGSYEQY
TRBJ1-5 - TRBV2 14 ASTGGTGAFNQPQH
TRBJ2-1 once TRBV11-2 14 ASSLNDRVSYNEQF
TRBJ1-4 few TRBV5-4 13 ASSLMTGVHEKLF
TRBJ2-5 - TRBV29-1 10 SVVGREETQY
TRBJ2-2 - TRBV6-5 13 ASRTGFANTGELF
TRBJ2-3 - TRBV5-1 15 ASSPRGTGGSTDTQY
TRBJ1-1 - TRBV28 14 ASSSPGQGARAEAF
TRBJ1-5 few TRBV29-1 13 SVSTGDSSNQPQH
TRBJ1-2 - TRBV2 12 ASTSPGLDYGYT
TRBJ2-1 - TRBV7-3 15 ASSLTGGVGTYNEQF
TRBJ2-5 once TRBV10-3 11 AIRDRGVETQY
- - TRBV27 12 ASRRPDSSYEQY
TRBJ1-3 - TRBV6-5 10 ASTNQGNTIY
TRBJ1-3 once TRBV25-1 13 ASSNLGQGENTIY
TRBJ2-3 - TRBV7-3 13 ASGHAGGLADTQY
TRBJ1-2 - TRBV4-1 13 ASSQPGAQTYGYT
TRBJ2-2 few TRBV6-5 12 ASSSDRNTGELF
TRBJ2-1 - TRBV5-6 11 ASSLPGVRGGF
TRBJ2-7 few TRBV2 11 ASNRGNSYEQY
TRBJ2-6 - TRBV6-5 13 ASSYSSSGANVLT
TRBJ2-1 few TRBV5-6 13 ASSFSPGQDNEQF
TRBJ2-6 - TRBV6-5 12 ASSRSSGANVLT
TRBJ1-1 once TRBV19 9 ATSGGTEAF
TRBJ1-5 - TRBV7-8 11 ASSLEAGQPQH
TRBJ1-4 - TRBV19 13 ASSTDIATNEKLF
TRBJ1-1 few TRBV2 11 ASTTGQGTEAF
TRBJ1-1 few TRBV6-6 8 ASGDSEAF